This T cell receptor (beta chain) was observed in a study of OX40 agonist ivuxolimab in advanced cancers. On the study more broadly: Across the patients, intravenous ivuxolimab was delivered every 2 weeks at 0.01 to 10 mg/kg.

Germline CDR1 and CDR2: SNHLY and FYNNEI. The CDR3 has 11 amino acids. Trimming stripped 6 bases from V and 6 bases from J, with 8 bases between. As to this clone: No antigen is known for it.

Data came from immunoSEQ multiplex PCR; TCRdb stores just in-frame clones and leaves some out. Of 90,000 to 100,000 clones in the sample, roughly nine tenths are singletons; the top ten hold 2% to 3%. General study results and limits: There were, on average, more expanded clones in CD8+ T cells than in CD4+. In the 0.1 to 3.0 mg/kg range, CD4+ and CD8+ blood T cells had expanded clonally by week 6.

The source is an adult with an advanced solid tumor such as melanoma, head and neck, liver or kidney cancer. J is TRBJ1-1 and V is TRBV2; D call uncertain. The sample here was CD4+ or CD8+ T cells sorted from blood, taken in a trial of the OX40 agonist ivuxolimab. CDR3 sequence: CASSSWAEAFF. CDR3 sequence (DNA): TGTGCCAGCAGCAGCTGGGCTGAAGCTTTCTTT.